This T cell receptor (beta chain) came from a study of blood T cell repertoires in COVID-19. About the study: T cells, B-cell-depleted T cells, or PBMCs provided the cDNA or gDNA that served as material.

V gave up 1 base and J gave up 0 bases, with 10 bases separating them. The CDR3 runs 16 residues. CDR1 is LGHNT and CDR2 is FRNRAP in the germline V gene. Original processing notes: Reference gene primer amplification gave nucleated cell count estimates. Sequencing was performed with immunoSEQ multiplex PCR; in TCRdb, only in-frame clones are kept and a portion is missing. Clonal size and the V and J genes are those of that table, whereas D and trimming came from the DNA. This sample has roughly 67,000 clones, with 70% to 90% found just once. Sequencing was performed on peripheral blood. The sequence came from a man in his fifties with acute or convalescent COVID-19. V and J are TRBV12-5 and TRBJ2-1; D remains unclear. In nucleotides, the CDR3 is TGTGCTAGTGGTTTGGCCGACTCCGGCTCCTACAATGAGCAGTTCTTC. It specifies CASGLADSGSYNEQFF. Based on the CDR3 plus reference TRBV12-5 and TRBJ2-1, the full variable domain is DARVTQTPRHKVTEMGQEVTMRCQPILGHNTVFWYRQTMMQGLELLAYFRNRAPLDDSGMPKDRFSAEMPDATLATLKIQPSEPRDSAVYFCASGLADSGSYNEQFFGPGTRLTVL.